This T cell receptor (beta chain) is from a study of PD-1 blockade in classical Hodgkin lymphoma. The time point is: cycle 4 day 1 (C4D1), after less than 7 weeks of nivolumab. Every single patient, without exception, relapsed after autologous stem cell transplantation, and brentuximab vedotin exposure varied. Complete response, partial response or progressive disease was recorded as best response. Clones were sequenced by immunoSEQ multiplex PCR, and TCRdb holds only the in-frame ones, with some missing. The sample records roughly 100,000 clones, about nine tenths being singletons. This clone has a handful of counts. This clonotype was obtained from a human donor with classical Hodgkin lymphoma. The source was peripheral blood mononuclear cells (PBMCs), collected before the fourth cycle of nivolumab.

CDR3 region: CASSSNKGAEAFF. CDR3 bases: TGTGCCAGCAGTTCAAACAAGGGGGCTGAAGCTTTCTTT. V gene TRBV6-5 combines with J gene TRBJ1-1; a possible D gene is TRBD1 (6 bases). With 4 bases removed from V and 6 bases from J, the gap between germline ends came to 12 bases. In germline, CDR1 is MNHEY, CDR2 SVGAGI. There are 13 residues in the CDR3.